One sample yielded the 21 T cell receptor beta chains listed below, sequenced in a study of T cells in Graves' hyperthyroidism and ophthalmopathy. Amplification targeted TCR beta CDR3 regions from RNA transcripts. The HTBI primer set served for first-round RT-PCR of the TCR CDR3. Using its own MiXCR run on the multiplex PCR reads, TCRdb lists one record per CDR3 protein. Among about 720,000 distinct CDR3 sequences listed, around 19% were seen once. The sequencing sample was made of blood. These receptors came from a woman aged 45-60 years with Graves' hyperthyroidism that later progressed to Graves' ophthalmopathy.

This clonotype occurred a few times. This rearrangement joins TRBV6-2 or TRBV6-3 to TRBJ2-2, with 12 bases matching TRBD2. From germline, CDR1 is MNHEY and CDR2 SVGEGT. This CDR3 comprises 15 residues. The V segment lost 8 bases and the J segment 6 bases; nucleotides outside the gene matches: 7. This chain's CDR3 is CASRSSGGAAGELFF. The CDR3 nucleotides are TGTGCCAGCCGCTCTAGCGGGGGGGCCGCCGGGGAGCTGTTTTTT.

This clonotype has at least ten counts. The genes are TRBV12-3 or TRBV12-4 and TRBJ1-6; TRBD1 matches 9 bases. The CDR3 has 15 amino acids. V lost 5 bases to trimming and J lost 8 bases; unmatched junction nucleotides: 7. Here the CDR3 DNA reads TGTGCCAGCAGTAGACGGACAGGGGATTATTCACCCCTCCACTTT. Translating gives CASSRRTGDYSPLHF.

Many counts were recorded for this clonotype. This chain connects TRBV3-1 to TRBJ1-3; tentatively, D is TRBD1 (6 bases). The CDR3 spans 15 residues. The germline V gene encodes CDR1 LGHDT and CDR2 YNNKEL (reference sequence). V lost 4 bases, J lost 0 bases, and 10 bases lay in between. CDR3 sequence (DNA): TGTGCCAGCAGCCTGGACAGCCGCTCTGGAAACACCATATATTTT. Protein product: CASSLDSRSGNTIYF.

This clonotype occurred many times. The chain recombines TRBV3-1 with TRBJ1-1; 7 bases line up with TRBD1. After removal of 6 bases from V and 5 bases from J, the junction contained 15 bases not matched to a gene. This CDR3 has 16 amino acids. Germline loops: CDR1 LGHDT, CDR2 YNNKEL (reference sequence). CDR3: CASSLGATGDHTEAFF. In DNA, the CDR3 is TGTGCCAGCAGTCTGGGGGCCACAGGGGATCATACTGAAGCTTTCTTT. Drawing the rest from reference TRBV3-1 and TRBJ1-1, the complete variable domain is DTAVSQTPKYLVTQMGNDKSIKCEQNLGHDTMYWYKQDSKKFLKIMFSYNNKELIINETVPNRFSPKSPDKAHLNLHINSLELGDSAVYFCASSLGATGDHTEAFFGQGTRLTVV.

This sequence joins TRBV2 and TRBJ2-7; 9 positions match TRBD1. From germline, CDR1 is SNHLY and CDR2 FYNNEI. J lost 3 bases, V lost 1 base, and 1 base had no gene match. The CDR3 is 14 residues long. CDR3 in DNA: TGTGCCAGCAGTGAAGAGGGACAGGGCTACGAGCAGTACTTC. It codes for CASSEEGQGYEQYF.

J is TRBJ2-1 and V is TRBV24-1, with TRBD2 matching 8 bases. The trim removed 6 bases at V and 8 bases at J, leaving 5 bases unmatched. This CDR3 is built from 13 residues. Germline V gene lookup returns CDR1 KGHDR and CDR2 SFDVKD. CDR3 sequence reads: CATSRGGRDEQFF. In DNA form, the CDR3 reads TGTGCCACCAGTCGGGGGGGAAGAGATGAGCAGTTCTTC.

This clonotype was seen more than once but under ten times. The chain employs TRBV7-9 and TRBJ1-1; D is possibly TRBD1 (5 bases). V lost 6 bases to trimming and J lost 1 base, with 18 bases between them. The CDR3 has 16 amino acids. Germline V CDR1 and CDR2: SEHNR, FQNEAQ (reference sequence). Here the CDR3 reads CASSRRSGGWNTEAFF. The CDR3 coding sequence is TGTGCCAGCAGTCGGAGGTCTGGGGGGTGGAACACTGAAGCTTTCTTT. Full variable domain (remainder filled in from reference TRBV7-9 and TRBJ1-1): DTGVSQNPRHKITKRGQNVTFRCDPISEHNRLYWYRQTLGQGPEFLTYFQNEAQLEKSRLLSDRFSAERPKGSFSTLEIQRTEQGDSAMYLCASSRRSGGWNTEAFFGQGTRLTVV.

J is TRBJ1-3 and V is TRBV19; D gene unclear. This CDR3 comprises 14 residues. The V gene lost 5 bases and the J gene lost 4 bases, with 12 bases spanning the gap. Per the germline V gene, CDR1 is LNHDA and CDR2 is SQIVND (reference sequence). The CDR3 DNA reads as TGTGCCAGTAGTCCTGGATTAACGGGAAACACCATATATTTT. It codes for CASSPGLTGNTIYF.

Ten or more counts support this clonotype. The chain has TRBV3-1 and TRBJ1-1, with 7 bases identical to TRBD1. The germline gives CDR1 LGHDT, CDR2 YNNKEL (reference sequence). V lost 4 bases and J lost 4; bases outside the gene matches: 15. The CDR3 is made up of 17 amino acids. This chain's CDR3 is CASSLTTGAVSATEAFF. CDR3 DNA sequence: TGTGCCAGCAGCCTAACAACAGGGGCGGTTTCGGCCACTGAAGCTTTCTTT.

This clonotype was picked up a small number of times. The chain joins TRBV4-1 to TRBJ1-6, with 8 positions matching TRBD1. V lost 3 bases, J lost 8 bases, and 6 bases stayed unmatched. The germline gives CDR1 MGHRA, CDR2 YSYEKL. This CDR3 contains 15 residues. CDR3 region: CASSHEGQDYSPLHF. The DNA for the CDR3 is TGCGCCAGCAGCCATGAGGGACAGGATTATTCACCCCTCCACTTT.

At least ten counts were recorded for this clonotype. The chain couples TRBV19 to TRBJ1-1; TRBD1 might be the D (5 bases). The CDR3 spans 13 residues. With 9 bases removed from V and 0 bases from J, the gap between germline ends came to 11 bases. Germline CDR1 is LNHDA and CDR2 is SQIVND (reference sequence). In DNA, the CDR3 is TGTGCCAGCAGCACGACAGTGAACACTGAAGCTTTCTTT. Translation: CASSTTVNTEAFF. Variable domain in full (rest from reference TRBV19 and TRBJ1-1): DGGITQSPKYLFRKEGQNVTLSCEQNLNHDAMYWYRQDPGQGLRLIYYSQIVNDFQKGDIAEGYSVSREKKESFPLTVTSAQKNPTAFYLCASSTTVNTEAFFGQGTRLTVV.

The sample holds many counts of this clonotype. The chain recombines TRBV7-8 with TRBJ2-5, with 8 bases aligning to TRBD2. The V gene end was trimmed by 2 bases and the J gene end by 1 base; junction bases not matched to a gene: 12. The CDR3 is 18 amino acids. The V gene's germline CDR1 is SGHVS and CDR2 FQNEAQ. CDR3 sequence (DNA): TGTGCCAGCAGCTTACCGAACGTGGGGCGGGGGGTCCAAGAGACCCAGTACTTC. It specifies CASSLPNVGRGVQETQYF.

This clonotype was seen ten or more times. J is TRBJ2-3 and V is TRBV28; D gene uncertain. CDR3 size: 12 residues. Trimming left V 5 bases short and J 2 bases short, with 5 bases between. Per germline, CDR1 MDHEN and CDR2 SYDVKM. CDR3 coding DNA: TGTGCCAGCAGTCCAATCACAGATACGCAGTATTTT. Its translation: CASSPITDTQYF.

This clonotype was observed many times. This chain uses TRBV7-8 with TRBJ1-1; a possible D gene is TRBD1 (5 bases). CDR1 is SGHVS, CDR2 FQNEAQ, per germline. The CDR3 loop spans 16 amino acids. Trimming took off 1 base at V and 6 bases at J, with 18 bases between the two ends. The CDR3 reads CASSLVSFAQGAEAFF. The CDR3 DNA reads TGTGCCAGCAGCTTAGTCTCTTTTGCGCAGGGTGCTGAAGCTTTCTTT.

V usage is TRBV7-6 and J usage is TRBJ2-1; TRBD2 matches at 9 bases. Germline V gene lookup returns CDR1 SGHVS and CDR2 FNYEAQ. V trimming: 5 bases; J trimming: 2 bases; junction bases outside the gene matches: 7. The CDR3 contains 16 residues. CDR3 region: CASSVTAGGTYNEQFF. The CDR3 DNA sequence: TGTGCCAGCAGCGTCACCGCGGGGGGGACCTACAATGAGCAGTTCTTC.

This clonotype was recorded many times. The chain has TRBV2 and TRBJ1-1, with D unresolved. V lost 2 bases to trimming and J lost 4 bases, with 8 bases between them. The CDR3 has 13 residues. Germline CDR1 reads SNHLY; CDR2 reads FYNNEI. CDR3 in DNA: TGTGCCAGCAGTGAACAGAGGAGCACTGAAGCTTTCTTT. It translates to CASSEQRSTEAFF.

Ten or more counts support this clonotype. This chain uses TRBV5-1 with TRBJ2-7, with D possibly being TRBD2 (7 bases). Germline-derived CDR1 and CDR2 are SGHRS and YFSETQ. V lost 4 bases, J lost 4 bases, and 12 bases lay in between. The CDR3 has 13 residues. CDR3 bases: TGCGCCAGCAGCAGAGGGGGGGGGTACGAGCAGTACTTC. It translates to CASSRGGGYEQYF.

Many counts were recorded for this clonotype. The chain employs TRBV5-1 and TRBJ1-2, with D perhaps matching TRBD1 (6 bases). The CDR3 has 14 amino acids. The V gene lost 5 bases and the J gene lost 2 bases, with 13 bases spanning the gap. CDR1 is SGHRS, CDR2 YFSETQ, per germline. CDR3 region: CASSERDTNYGYTF. CDR3 bases: TGCGCCAGCAGTGAAAGGGACACGAACTATGGCTACACCTTC.

The V and J genes are TRBV10-2 and TRBJ1-2; TRBD1 aligns across 7 bases. Germline lookup yields CDR1 WSHSY and CDR2 SAAADI. With V trimmed by 3 bases and J by 0 bases, 4 bases remained unmatched. CDR3 size: 15 residues. CDR3 nucleotide sequence: TGCGCCAGCAGTGACCGACAGGGACCTAACTATGGCTACACCTTC. This gives the protein CASSDRQGPNYGYTF.

This clonotype was recorded at least ten times. The V gene is TRBV29-1, the J gene TRBJ2-5; possible D gene TRBD1, 6 bases. V lost 6 bases and J lost 5, with 19 bases in between. This CDR3 region has 14 residues. Germline loops: CDR1 SQVTM, CDR2 ANQGSEA. The CDR3 coding sequence is TGCAGCGTCGAGAGGGCCTTTGGGGGCGAGACCCAGTACTTC. This encodes CSVERAFGGETQYF.

There are a few counts of this clonotype. The gene calls are TRBV6-1 and TRBJ2-2; the D gene is possibly TRBD1 (5 bases). The V and J ends lost 6 bases and 0 bases respectively, with 14 bases between them. From germline, CDR1 is MNHNS and CDR2 SASEGT. The CDR3 consists of 16 residues. The CDR3 is CASSRGQIANTGELFF. As DNA, the CDR3 is TGTGCCAGCAGCCGCGGACAAATAGCGAACACCGGGGAGCTGTTTTTT.